Below, one T cell receptor (beta chain) is given with its context. What it recognizes is unknown. This sample stems from a study of radiation and T cells in renal cell carcinoma. Findings and caveats of the study: No pretreatment tumor biopsies were available for baseline clonotypes.

As to time point: blood 4 weeks post-SBRT, at nephrectomy. The sample's treatment: 15 Gy SBRT to primary tumor, nephrectomy 4 weeks later. After SBRT, blood was collected at 2 and 4 weeks, plus baseline. Germline CDR1 is MGHRA and CDR2 is YSYEKL. V lost 4 bases and J 8 bases, leaving 21 bases between the germline ends. This CDR3 contains 16 residues. The assay was immunoSEQ multiplex PCR, and TCRdb's table has in-frame clones only and misses some. The sample records around 100,000 clones, 84% being singletons. This rearrangement joins TRBV4-1 to TRBJ2-1, with D possibly being TRBD2 (6 bases). Here the sequenced sample was blood, taken from a patient whose treatment included radiotherapy and nephrectomy. The receptor's source is a man in his sixties with renal cell carcinoma. CDR3 amino acids: CASSLLGNGSPDEQFF. For the CDR3, the DNA is TGCGCCAGCAGCCTGCTGGGTAACGGGAGTCCGGATGAGCAGTTCTTC.